This paragraph covers one TCR beta chain sequence. This record comes from a study of T cell responses to AZD1222 COVID-19 vaccine. Overall study context: Second-dose intervals near 4 or 12 weeks were combined.

CDR1 is MNHEY and CDR2 is SVGAGI in the germline V gene. The CDR3 loop spans 12 amino acids. The V segment lost 6 bases and the J segment 11 bases; nucleotides outside the gene matches: 6. The data were produced by immunoSEQ multiplex PCR, yet TCRdb's version contains in-frame clones alone and is incomplete. The sample lists 150,000 to 200,000 clones, over 75% occurring once. The chain is built from TRBV6-5 and TRBJ1-1; the match to TRBD1 covers 10 bases. Sample: peripheral blood, taken on day 0 of AZD1222 vaccination. The clonotype originates from an adult in good health. CDR3 in amino acids: CASRSGTGDAFF. The CDR3, as DNA: TGTGCCAGCAGGTCCGGGACAGGGGACGCTTTCTTT.